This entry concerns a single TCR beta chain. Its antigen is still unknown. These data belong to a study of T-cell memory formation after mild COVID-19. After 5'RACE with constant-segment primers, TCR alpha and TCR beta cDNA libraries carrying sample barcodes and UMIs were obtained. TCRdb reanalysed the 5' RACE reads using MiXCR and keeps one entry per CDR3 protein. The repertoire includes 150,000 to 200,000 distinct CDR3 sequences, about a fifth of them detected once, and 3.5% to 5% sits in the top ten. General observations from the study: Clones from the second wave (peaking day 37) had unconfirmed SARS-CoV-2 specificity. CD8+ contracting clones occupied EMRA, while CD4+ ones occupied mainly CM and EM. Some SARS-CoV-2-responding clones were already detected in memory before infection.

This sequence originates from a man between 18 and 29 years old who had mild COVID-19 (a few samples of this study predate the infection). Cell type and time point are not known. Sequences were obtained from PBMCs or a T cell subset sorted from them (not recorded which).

The CDR3 DNA is TGTGCCAGCAGTCCGGGACAGTCGAGAAACACCATATATTTT. It encodes CASSPGQSRNTIYF. The chain couples TRBV12-3 or TRBV12-4 to TRBJ1-3; 7 bases are a match to TRBD1. The junction had 6 bases not matched to a gene; V was cut back by 5 bases and J by 5 bases. The CDR3 consists of 14 residues.